This is a list of T cell receptor beta chains from one sample in a study of blood T cell repertoires in COVID-19. Produced via immunoSEQ multiplex PCR; TCRdb's table is partial and in-frame only. The data contain around 250,000 clones, 80% to 90% of them singletons. Input material: PBMCs or T cells enriched from blood (not recorded which). Source of these receptors: a woman aged 40 to 50 who had been exposed to COVID-19. Both conserved end residues are part of each CDR3. D genes are given only for firm matches. Size is omitted from some rows. Given values are once, few, many or a class for expanded clones.

J gene	D gene	clone size	V gene	CDR3 DNA	CDR3 protein
TRBJ2-1	TRBD2	NA	TRBV7-6	TGTGCCAGCAGCGCTATCCCTCCGGGACTAGCGTTCAGCTCCTACAATGAGCAGTTCTTC	CASSAIPPGLAFSSYNEQFF
TRBJ2-2	TRBD1	NA	TRBV11-3	TGTGCCAGCAGCTCCCATGGGACAGCTATGGGGGAGCTGTTTTTT	CASSSHGTAMGELFF
TRBJ1-3	NA	once	TRBV6-1	TGTGCCAGCAGGGACAGCGATTCTGGAAACACCATATATTTT	CASRDSDSGNTIYF
TRBJ2-5	TRBD2	once	TRBV7-9	TGTGCCAGCAGCTACGCTGGCGGGAGATTATCTGAGACCCAGTACTTC	CASSYAGGRLSETQYF
TRBJ1-1	NA	NA	TRBV28	TGTGCCAGCAGTTTTCAGGGGTTGTACACTGAAGCTTTCTTT	CASSFQGLYTEAFF
TRBJ2-7	NA	NA	TRBV5-5	TGTGCCAGCAGTCGAAGTAGGGGCGATTACGAGCAGTACTTC	CASSRSRGDYEQYF
TRBJ2-2	NA	NA	TRBV5-4	TGTGCCAGCAGCTTGCTCTCCCCCGGGGAGCTGTTTTTT	CASSLLSPGELFF
TRBJ2-7	NA	NA	TRBV29-1	TGCAGCGTTTCGACAGATCACTACGAGCAGTACTTC	CSVSTDHYEQYF
TRBJ1-5	NA	NA	TRBV19	TGTGCCAGTAGCCTTCTAAGACAGCCCCAGCATTTT	CASSLLRQPQHF
TRBJ2-7	NA	once	TRBV28	TGTGCCAGCAGGAGCCACTACGAGCAGTACTTC	CASRSHYEQYF
TRBJ1-5	NA	few	TRBV28	TGTGCCAGCAGTTTCTCAATCCCGCGTGATCAGCCCCAGCATTTT	CASSFSIPRDQPQHF
TRBJ1-1	TRBD1	NA	TRBV5-1	TGCGCCAGCAGCTTGGCGGACAGGGATGGCGCTGAAGCTTTCTTT	CASSLADRDGAEAFF
TRBJ2-3	NA	once	TRBV3-1/TRBV3-2	TGTGCCAGCAGCCCCCGGGACTCCCGCACAGATACGCAGTATTTT	CASSPRDSRTDTQYF
TRBJ2-3	TRBD1	NA	TRBV12-5	TGTGCTACCCGAGGGGGCAGGGGCACAGATACGCAGTATTTT	CATRGGRGTDTQYF
TRBJ1-5	NA	NA	TRBV5-1	TGCGCCAGCAGCTTGGACGGGAATCAGCCCCAGCATTTT	CASSLDGNQPQHF
TRBJ1-2	TRBD1	NA	TRBV30	TGTGCCTGGCGGGGACAGGGGAACTATGGCTACACCTTC	CAWRGQGNYGYTF
TRBJ2-5	TRBD1	once	TRBV5-1	TGCGCCAGCAGCTTTTCGACAGGGCCAGAGACCCAGTACTTC	CASSFSTGPETQYF
TRBJ1-1	TRBD1	NA	TRBV3-1/TRBV3-2	TGTGCCAGCACCGGGGACAGCTGGAACACTGAAGCTTTCTTT	CASTGDSWNTEAFF
TRBJ1-5	NA	NA	TRBV7-9	TGTGCCAGCAGCCGGGACTGGGATCAGCCCCAGCATTTT	CASSRDWDQPQHF
TRBJ1-1	NA	once	TRBV14	TGTGCCAGCAGCCAAGGGGGCAGTGAAGCTTTCTTT	CASSQGGSEAFF
TRBJ1-2	TRBD1	NA	TRBV9	TGTGCCAGCAGCGGATCAGGGGGCTTTGACTATGGCTACACCTTC	CASSGSGGFDYGYTF
TRBJ1-6	TRBD1	NA	TRBV27	TGTGCCAGCAATCTGGGACAGCTGGGGTCACCCCTCCACTTT	CASNLGQLGSPLHF
TRBJ1-6	NA	NA	TRBV30	TGTGCCTGGACGGGTATAGGCTCCTATAATTCACCCCTCCACTTT	CAWTGIGSYNSPLHF
TRBJ1-2	NA	NA	TRBV13	TGTGCCAGCAGCCGTACTAACTATGGCTACACCTTC	CASSRTNYGYTF
TRBJ2-2	NA	NA	TRBV7-9	TGTGCCAGCAGCCCCGCCCGATTGGAGGCCGGGGAGCTGTTTTTT	CASSPARLEAGELFF
TRBJ1-2	NA	NA	TRBV25-1	TGTGCCAGCAGTGAATTCGGGGGACTCCGCCGCTTTACCTTC	CASSEFGGLRRFTF
TRBJ2-1	TRBD2	NA	TRBV9	TGTGCCAGCAGCGTAGTGGGGACTAGTGGGAATGAGCAGTTCTTC	CASSVVGTSGNEQFF
TRBJ2-5	NA	NA	TRBV3-1/TRBV3-2	TGTGCCAGCAGCAAGACCCCTAGCGTCCCTGGGGAGACCCAGTACTTC	CASSKTPSVPGETQYF
TRBJ1-4	NA	once	TRBV18	TGTGCCAGCTCACCCTACAACAGGGCGCCTGATGAAAAACTGTTTTTT	CASSPYNRAPDEKLFF
TRBJ1-5	NA	NA	TRBV27	TGTGCCAGCAGTAAAGGGAACAGGGCTACTAGCAATCAGCCCCAGCATTTT	CASSKGNRATSNQPQHF
TRBJ2-3	TRBD2	once	TRBV11-2	TGTGCCAGCAGCTTTAGACTAGCGGCCACAGATACGCAGTATTTT	CASSFRLAATDTQYF
TRBJ2-3	NA	NA	TRBV6-1	TGTGCCAGCAGTGAAGGGACCCTAGCCAGCACAGATACGCAGTATTTT	CASSEGTLASTDTQYF
TRBJ2-2	NA	NA	TRBV28	TGTGCCAGCAGGCGGGGGACAGGGAACACCGGGGAGCTGTTTTTT	CASRRGTGNTGELFF
TRBJ1-4	NA	NA	TRBV19	TGTGCCAGTAGTAATCAGGCAGCTAATGAAAAACTGTTTTTT	CASSNQAANEKLFF
TRBJ1-5	NA	NA	TRBV18	TGTGCCAGCTCACCAAATCAGGTTGGACAGCCCCAGCATTTT	CASSPNQVGQPQHF
TRBJ1-5	NA	NA	TRBV19	TGTGCCAGTAGTATCTACAGTAGCAATCAGCCCCAGCATTTT	CASSIYSSNQPQHF
TRBJ2-1	TRBD1	NA	TRBV25-1	TGTGCCAGCAGTGAATTAGGGGACAGCTACAATGAGCAGTTCTTC	CASSELGDSYNEQFF
TRBJ1-5	NA	NA	TRBV19	TGTGCCAGTAGTATAGATGCCCGGGCGGGCAAGCAGCCCCAGCATTTT	CASSIDARAGKQPQHF
TRBJ2-7	TRBD2	NA	TRBV7-2	TGTGCCAGCAGCGCACCCCCAGGCGGGGGATACGAGCAGTACTTC	CASSAPPGGGYEQYF
TRBJ2-7	TRBD1	NA	TRBV6-5	TGTGCCAGCAGGCAAGACAGGGAACGAACCTACGAGCAGTACTTC	CASRQDRERTYEQYF
TRBJ2-1	NA	NA	TRBV4-3	TGCGCCAGCAGCCCCAGCCCATTCGGGAATGAGCAGTTCTTC	CASSPSPFGNEQFF
TRBJ1-3	NA	NA	TRBV28	TGTGCCAGCAGTTCGGAGGGCCCGGGCACCATATATTTT	CASSSEGPGTIYF
TRBJ1-1	NA	NA	TRBV18	TGTGCCAGCTCAACCCTAGGGGTTTTGAACACTGAAGCTTTCTTT	CASSTLGVLNTEAFF
TRBJ2-1	TRBD1	NA	TRBV30	TGTGCCTGGAGTGTACTGGGACAGGGGATCGGGGAGCAGTTCTTC	CAWSVLGQGIGEQFF
TRBJ2-2	TRBD2	NA	TRBV18	TGTGCCAGCTCACGGGGTCTAGCGGGAGAGGACACCGGGGAGCTGTTTTTT	CASSRGLAGEDTGELFF
TRBJ2-3	TRBD1	NA	TRBV7-2	TGTGCCAGCAGGACAGGGGTTAGCACAGATACGCAGTATTTT	CASRTGVSTDTQYF
TRBJ2-3	NA	NA	TRBV7-2	TGTGCCAGCAGCGATAACAGGGCGGCAGATACGCAGTATTTT	CASSDNRAADTQYF
TRBJ2-2	TRBD2	NA	TRBV7-2	TGTGCCAGCAGCTTAAAAAGCGGGAGCAACACCGGGGAGCTGTTTTTT	CASSLKSGSNTGELFF
TRBJ1-2	NA	NA	TRBV7-9	TGTGCCAGCAGCCCCCTCACTCCTACAGGGTATACCTTC	CASSPLTPTGYTF